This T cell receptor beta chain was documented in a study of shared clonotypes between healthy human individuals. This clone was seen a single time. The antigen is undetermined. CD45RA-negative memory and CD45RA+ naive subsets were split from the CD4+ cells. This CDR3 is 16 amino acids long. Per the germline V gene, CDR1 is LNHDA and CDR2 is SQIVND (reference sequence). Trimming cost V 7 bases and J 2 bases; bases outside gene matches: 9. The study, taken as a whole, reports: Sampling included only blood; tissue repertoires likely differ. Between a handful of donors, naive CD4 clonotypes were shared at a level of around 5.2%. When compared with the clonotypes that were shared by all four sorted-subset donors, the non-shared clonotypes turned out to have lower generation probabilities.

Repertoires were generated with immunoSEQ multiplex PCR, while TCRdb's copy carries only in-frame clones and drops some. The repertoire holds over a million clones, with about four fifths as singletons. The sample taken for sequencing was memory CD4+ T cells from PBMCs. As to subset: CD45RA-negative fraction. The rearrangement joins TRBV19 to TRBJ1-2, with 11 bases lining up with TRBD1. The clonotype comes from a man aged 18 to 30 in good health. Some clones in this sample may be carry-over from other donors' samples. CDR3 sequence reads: CASTGTGGPSNYGYTF. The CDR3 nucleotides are TGTGCCAGTACCGGGACAGGGGGTCCCTCAAACTATGGCTACACCTTC.